Below are 8 T cell receptor beta chains sequenced from a single sample in a study of shared clonotypes between healthy human individuals. The protocol was immunoSEQ multiplex PCR, while the TCRdb copy is restricted to in-frame clones and leaves out a portion. This repertoire shows some 1,100,000 clones, approximately 78% found once; its top ten account for approximately 0.5%. Sequencing input: memory CD4+ T cells from PBMCs. Subset here: CD45RA-negative fraction. The receptors come from a man aged 18 to 30 in good health. Some clones in this sample may be carry-over from other donors' samples.

The J gene is TRBJ2-1, the V gene TRBV18, with D possibly being TRBD2 (5 bases). Germline V gives CDR1 KGHSH, CDR2 LQKENI. The CDR3 runs 13 residues. V gave up 0 bases and J gave up 12 bases, with 12 bases separating them. CDR3 nucleotides: TGTGCCAGCTCACCACCGTTGCGAGAGGGGCAGTTCTTC. Its protein is CASSPPLREGQFF.

The rearrangement links TRBV5-1 to TRBJ1-1, with 8 bases that match TRBD1. J gave up 5 bases and V 9 bases, and 12 bases lay outside the gene matches. This CDR3 contains 14 residues. Germline V gene data show CDR1 as SGHRS and CDR2 as YFSETQ. DNA of the CDR3: TGCGCCACGAGTATGACAGGGGCGATTACTGAAGCTTTCTTT. Residues: CATSMTGAITEAFF.

The chain is built from TRBV7-9 and TRBJ2-7; D gene uncertain. The CDR3 is 13 residues long. Germline CDR1 reads SEHNR; CDR2 reads FQNEAQ (reference sequence). Trimming removed 5 bases from V and 6 bases from J, with 14 bases in between. The CDR3 sequence: CASSPQIDGEQYF. The CDR3 DNA follows: TGTGCCAGCAGCCCCCAGATCGACGGCGAGCAGTACTTC.

This clone has only one observation. The rearrangement joins TRBV5-1 to TRBJ1-2, with D unclear. V was trimmed by 1 base and J by 6 bases, leaving 7 bases between them. The CDR3 runs to 12 residues. Germline CDR1 is SGHRS and CDR2 is YFSETQ. CDR3 coding DNA: TGCGCCAGCAGCTTGTTTTCGGATGGCTACACCTTC. As protein: CASSLFSDGYTF.

The chain employs TRBV10-3 and TRBJ1-2, with 7 bases fitting TRBD1. V trimming: 2 bases; J trimming: 8 bases; junction bases outside the gene matches: 17. Germline-derived CDR1 and CDR2 are ENHRY and SYGVKD. The CDR3 has 17 amino acids. CDR3 nucleotides: TGTGCCATCAGTGAGCCGCAACTGGACAGGCTGGGATGGGGCTACACCTTC. Protein: CAISEPQLDRLGWGYTF.

The genes are TRBV7-2 and TRBJ2-7, with D perhaps being TRBD1 or TRBD2 (5 bases each). This CDR3 has 12 amino acids. The germline V gene encodes CDR1 SGHTA and CDR2 FQGNSA. The germline V and J ends were trimmed by 3 bases and 4 bases, with 7 bases remaining between them. The CDR3 is CASSLGEYEQYF. CDR3 DNA sequence: TGTGCCAGCAGCTTGGGGGAATACGAGCAGTACTTC.

The chain uses TRBV4-1 and TRBJ2-4, with TRBD2 identical over 9 bases. Germline V gives CDR1 MGHRA, CDR2 YSYEKL. Trimming removed 2 bases from V and 5 bases from J; junction bases left unmatched: 7. The CDR3 is made up of 16 amino acids. CDR3 amino acids: CASSQTGTSPQNIQYF. The CDR3 DNA reads TGCGCCAGCAGCCAAACCGGGACTAGCCCCCAAAACATTCAGTACTTC.

The chain couples TRBV11-2 to TRBJ2-3, with D hard to call. The CDR3 length is 15 residues. Trimming stripped 5 bases from V and 5 bases from J, with 17 bases between. Germline V CDR1 and CDR2: SGHAT, FQNNGV. CDR3 residues: CASSLGQITKDTQYF. The CDR3 coding sequence is TGTGCCAGCAGCCTCGGGCAGATCACAAAAGATACGCAGTATTTT.